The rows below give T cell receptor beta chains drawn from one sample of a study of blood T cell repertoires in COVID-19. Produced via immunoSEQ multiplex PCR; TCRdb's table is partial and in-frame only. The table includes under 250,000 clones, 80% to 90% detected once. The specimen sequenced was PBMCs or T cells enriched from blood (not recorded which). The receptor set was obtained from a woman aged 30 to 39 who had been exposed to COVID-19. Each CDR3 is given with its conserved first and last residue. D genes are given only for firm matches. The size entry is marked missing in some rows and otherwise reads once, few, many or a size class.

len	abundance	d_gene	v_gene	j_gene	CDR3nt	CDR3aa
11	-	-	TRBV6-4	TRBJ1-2	TGTGCCAGCAGTGCCTCGGAGGGCTACACCTTC	CASSASEGYTF
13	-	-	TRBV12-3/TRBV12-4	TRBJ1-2	TGTGCCAGCAGTTTGGGCACCATCTATGGCTACACCTTC	CASSLGTIYGYTF
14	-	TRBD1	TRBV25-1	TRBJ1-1	TGTGCCAGCAGGCTGACAGGGGGCATATCTGAAGCTTTCTTT	CASRLTGGISEAFF
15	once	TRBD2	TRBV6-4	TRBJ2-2	TGTGCCAGCAGCCTACTAGCGGGGAACACCGGGGAGCTGTTTTTT	CASSLLAGNTGELFF
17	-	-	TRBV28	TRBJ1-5	TGTGCCAGCAGTTTATGGAGAGGACAGCCTGGCAATCAGCCCCAGCATTTT	CASSLWRGQPGNQPQHF
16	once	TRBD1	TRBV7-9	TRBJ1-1	TGTGCCAGCAGCTTAGGAGGACAGGGATTACGCACTGAAGCTTTCTTT	CASSLGGQGLRTEAFF
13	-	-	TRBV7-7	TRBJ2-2	TGTGCCAGCAGCTTACTAGACACCGGGGAGCTGTTTTTT	CASSLLDTGELFF
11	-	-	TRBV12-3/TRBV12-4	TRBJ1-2	TGTGCCACAAGAAGGGACTTAGGCTACACCTTC	CATRRDLGYTF
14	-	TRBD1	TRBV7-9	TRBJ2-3	TGTGCCAGCAGCTTCACAGGGGTGGGAGATACGCAGTATTTT	CASSFTGVGDTQYF
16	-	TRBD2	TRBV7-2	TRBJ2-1	TGTGCCAGCAGCTCTTTAGGACTAGCGGGCTACAATGAGCAGTTCTTC	CASSSLGLAGYNEQFF
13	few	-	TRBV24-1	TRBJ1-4	TGTGCCACTGCGGGCGTACGCGGGGAAAAACTGTTTTTT	CATAGVRGEKLFF
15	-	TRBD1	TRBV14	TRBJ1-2	TGTGCCAGCAGCCAAGGACAGGGGGCAGTGGGCGGCTACACCTTC	CASSQGQGAVGGYTF
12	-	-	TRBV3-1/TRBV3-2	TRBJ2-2	TGTGCCAGCAGCCAGGGGGCAGGGGAGCTGTTTTTT	CASSQGAGELFF
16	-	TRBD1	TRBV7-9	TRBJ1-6	TGTGCCAGCAGCGCCGGATCAGGGGGAAGTAATTCACCCCTCCACTTT	CASSAGSGGSNSPLHF
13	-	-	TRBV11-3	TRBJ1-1	TGTGCCAGCAGCTTGAACAGGGCCACTGAAGCTTTCTTT	CASSLNRATEAFF
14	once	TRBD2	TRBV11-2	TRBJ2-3	TGTGCCAGCAGGCGTAGCGGGGCCACAGATACGCAGTATTTT	CASRRSGATDTQYF
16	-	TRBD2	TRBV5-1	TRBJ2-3	TGCGCCAGCAGGGCAGTAAAAGGACTAGCGGGAGATACGCAGTATTTT	CASRAVKGLAGDTQYF
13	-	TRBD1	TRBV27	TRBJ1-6	TGTGCCAGCAGTGAGACAGGGGGTCGGACCCTCCACTTT	CASSETGGRTLHF
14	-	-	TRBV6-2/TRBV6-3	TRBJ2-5	TGTGCCAGCAGTAGGGCAGGGGATGCAGAGACCCAGTACTTC	CASSRAGDAETQYF
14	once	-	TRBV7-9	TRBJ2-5	TGTGCCAGCAGCTTAGTGGGGGCCGGGGAGACCCAGTACTTC	CASSLVGAGETQYF
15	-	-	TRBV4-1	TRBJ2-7	TGCGCCAGCAGCCAAGTCCCGGGACTTTTCTACGAGCAGTACTTC	CASSQVPGLFYEQYF
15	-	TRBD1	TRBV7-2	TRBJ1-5	TGTGCCAGCAGTTTTGGGACAGGGGGCCTTCAGCCCCAGCATTTT	CASSFGTGGLQPQHF
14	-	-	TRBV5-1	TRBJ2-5	TGCGCCAGCAGCTTGCTTGGCGGGACAGAGACCCAGTACTTC	CASSLLGGTETQYF
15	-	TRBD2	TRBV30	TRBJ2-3	TGTGCCTGGAACCGACTAGCGGGAGTGGAAGATACGCAGTATTTT	CAWNRLAGVEDTQYF
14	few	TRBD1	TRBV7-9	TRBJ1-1	TGTGCCAGCAGCTTAGGACAGGGGAACACTGAAGCTTTCTTT	CASSLGQGNTEAFF
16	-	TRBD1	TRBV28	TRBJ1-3	TGTGCCAGCAGTCTTCCACAGGGGGGGTCTGGAAACACCATATATTTT	CASSLPQGGSGNTIYF
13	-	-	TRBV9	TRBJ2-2	TGTGCCAGCAGCGTAGCGGTCACCGGGGAGCTGTTTTTT	CASSVAVTGELFF
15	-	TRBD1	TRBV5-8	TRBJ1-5	TGTGCCAGCAGCTTTCGGACAGGCTCCGGGCAGCCCCAGCATTTT	CASSFRTGSGQPQHF
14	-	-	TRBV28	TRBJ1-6	TGTGCCAGCACAGGGGAGACCCTTAATTCACCCCTCCACTTT	CASTGETLNSPLHF
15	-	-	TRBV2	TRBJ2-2	TGTGCCAGCGTACCGGGAGTAAGGGACACCGGGGAGCTGTTTTTT	CASVPGVRDTGELFF
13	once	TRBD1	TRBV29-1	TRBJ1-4	TGCAGCACCAGGACAGGGGTTGATGAAAAACTGTTTTTT	CSTRTGVDEKLFF
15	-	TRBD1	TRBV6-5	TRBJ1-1	TGTGCCAGCAGTTACCTCTCCGGGACAGGGAGGACAGCTTTCTTT	CASSYLSGTGRTAFF
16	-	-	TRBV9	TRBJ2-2	TGTGCCAGCAGCTTCCATAGCGACCCGAACACCGGGGAGCTGTTTTTT	CASSFHSDPNTGELFF
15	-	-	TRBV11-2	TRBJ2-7	TGTGCCAGCAGTTTGGATCCGGGACATCCTTACGAGCAGTACTTC	CASSLDPGHPYEQYF
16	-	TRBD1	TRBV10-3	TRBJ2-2	TGTGCCATCACCGGACAGGATCTGGGTAACACCGGGGAGCTGTTTTTT	CAITGQDLGNTGELFF
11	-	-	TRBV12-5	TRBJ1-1	TGTGCTAGTGGCCAGGAAGGGAGAACTTTCTTT	CASGQEGRTFF
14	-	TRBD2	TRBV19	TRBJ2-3	TGTGCCAGTAGTATAACCAGCGGGAAGGATACGCAGTATTTT	CASSITSGKDTQYF
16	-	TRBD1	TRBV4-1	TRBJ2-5	TGCGCCAGCAGCCAAGTAGGGACAGGACGACAAGAGACCCAGTACTTC	CASSQVGTGRQETQYF
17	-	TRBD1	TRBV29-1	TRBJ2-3	TGCAGCGTTGACAGTGAACGGGACAGGGCCAGCACAGATACGCAGTATTTT	CSVDSERDRASTDTQYF
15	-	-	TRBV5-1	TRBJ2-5	TGCGCCAGCAGCTATCTGTTGGGCCCACAAGAGACCCAGTACTTC	CASSYLLGPQETQYF
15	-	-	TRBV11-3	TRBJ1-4	TGTGCCAGCAGCTTACGACAATTCACTAATGAAAAACTGTTTTTT	CASSLRQFTNEKLFF
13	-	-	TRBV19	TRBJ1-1	TGTGCCAGTAGTACCTCGGGGAACACTGAAGCTTTCTTT	CASSTSGNTEAFF
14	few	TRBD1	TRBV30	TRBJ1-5	TGTGCCTGGAGTGGAGGACAGGGCAATCAGCCCCAGCATTTT	CAWSGGQGNQPQHF
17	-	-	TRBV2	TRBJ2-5	TGTGCCAGCAGTGAAGGGTGGGCCATCGAGAGTCGAGAGACCCAGTACTTC	CASSEGWAIESRETQYF
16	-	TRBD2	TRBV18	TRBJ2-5	TGTGCCAGCTCACCGGGGCTAGCGGGAAACCAAGAGACCCAGTACTTC	CASSPGLAGNQETQYF
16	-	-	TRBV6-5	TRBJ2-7	TGTGCCAGCAGTTACCTCAGGAGCGGAGGCGCCTACGAGCAGTACTTC	CASSYLRSGGAYEQYF